Shown below are 10 T cell receptor beta chains from a single sample sequenced in a study of blood T cell repertoires in COVID-19. Data came from immunoSEQ multiplex PCR; TCRdb stores just in-frame clones and leaves some out. The sample lists 140,000 to 150,000 clones; approximately 86% were seen once. Material for sequencing was peripheral blood. These receptor sequences come from a man between 65 and 85 years old with acute or convalescent COVID-19.

The chain is built from TRBV14 and TRBJ2-7; D might be TRBD1 (6 bases). CDR1 and CDR2 (germline): SGHDN, FVKESK. With 4 bases removed from V and 9 bases from J, the gap between germline ends came to 16 bases. The CDR3 contains 13 residues. For the CDR3, the DNA is TGTGCCAGCAGCCGGGACATTGGCCTTAGGCAGTACTTC. Amino acid sequence: CASSRDIGLRQYF.

V gene TRBV28 combines with J gene TRBJ2-7; maybe TRBD2 (7 bases). The ends were cut back, 8 bases at V and 6 bases at J, with 20 bases in the middle. The CDR3 runs 14 residues. CDR1 MDHEN and CDR2 SYDVKM come from the germline V gene. The DNA of the CDR3 is TGTGCCAGCGCCAGGAGTGGGGGGGCCATCGAGCAGTACTTC. Amino acids: CASARSGGAIEQYF. Combining the CDR3 with reference TRBV28 and TRBJ2-7 gives the whole variable domain DVKVTQSSRYLVKRTGEKVFLECVQDMDHENMFWYRQDPGLGLRLIYFSYDVKMKEKGDIPEGYSVSREKKERFSLILESASTNQTSMYLCASARSGGAIEQYFGPGTRLTVT.

This chain connects TRBV19 to TRBJ1-6; 7 bases fit TRBD1. V lost 4 bases, J lost 6 bases, and 9 bases stayed unmatched. The CDR3 spans 16 residues. Germline assignment: CDR1 LNHDA and CDR2 SQIVND (reference sequence). CDR3 region: CASSTRERGLNSPLHF. The CDR3 nucleotides are TGTGCCAGTAGTACCCGTGAGAGGGGGCTTAATTCACCCCTCCACTTT.

This clone was detected only once. V is TRBV2 and J is TRBJ1-2; D perhaps matches TRBD1 (5 bases). Germline assignment: CDR1 SNHLY and CDR2 FYNNEI. Trimming cost V 6 bases and J 0 bases, with 14 bases left between them. This CDR3 spans 15 amino acids. CDR3 nucleotides: TGTGCCAGCAGCAAAAGACAGCCTACTAACTATGGCTACACCTTC. Its translation is CASSKRQPTNYGYTF.

The chain recombines TRBV2 with TRBJ1-1; weak D call: TRBD1 (6 bases). In germline, CDR1 is SNHLY, CDR2 FYNNEI. Between the trimmed V and J ends, which lost 6 bases and 4 bases, there was a span of 12 bases. CDR3 length: 13 amino acids. CDR3 DNA sequence: TGTGCCAGCAGATCGGCAGGGGCCACTGAAGCTTTCTTT. As protein: CASRSAGATEAFF.

V and J are TRBV5-1 and TRBJ1-1; TRBD1 is a possible D gene (5 bases). This CDR3 contains 13 residues. Looked up from germline, CDR1 is SGHRS and CDR2 is YFSETQ. With 4 bases removed from V and 4 bases from J, the gap between germline ends came to 11 bases. CDR3 DNA sequence: TGCGCCAGCAGCCCCTTGGGGGGCACTGAAGCTTTCTTT. Residues: CASSPLGGTEAFF.

In its sample, this clone was seen once. The chain uses TRBV5-4 and TRBJ1-1; maybe TRBD1 (6 bases). Germline V gene sequence: CDR1 SGHNT, CDR2 YYREEE (reference sequence). The CDR3 sequence is 14 residues long. Trimming pared 3 bases from V and 0 bases from J, leaving 9 bases between. The CDR3 sequence is CASSWTAMNTEAFF. In DNA form, the CDR3 reads TGTGCCAGCAGCTGGACAGCAATGAACACTGAAGCTTTCTTT.

The chain employs TRBV20-1 and TRBJ2-6; D is unresolved. V was cut by 3 bases and J by 1 base, with 10 bases left in between. Germline V CDR1 and CDR2: DFQATT, SNEGSKA (reference sequence). The CDR3 is made up of 15 amino acids. The CDR3 is CSASEDWSGANVLTF. CDR3 nucleotide sequence: TGCAGTGCTAGTGAAGACTGGTCTGGGGCCAACGTCCTGACTTTC.

The J gene is TRBJ2-1, the V gene TRBV18, with TRBD2 identical over 13 bases. The CDR3 runs 16 residues. V lost 6 bases and J lost 7; bases outside the gene matches: 9. Germline values: CDR1 KGHSH, CDR2 LQKENI. CDR3 protein: CASSETSGGIWNEQFF. The CDR3 DNA is TGTGCCAGCTCGGAGACTAGCGGGGGGATCTGGAATGAGCAGTTCTTC.

V is TRBV7-9 and J is TRBJ1-2, with D maybe TRBD1 (5 bases). Per the germline V gene, CDR1 is SEHNR and CDR2 is FQNEAQ (reference sequence). Trimming stripped 4 bases from V and 4 bases from J, with 10 bases between. The CDR3 covers 13 residues. The CDR3 here is CASSSGLFYGYTF. The CDR3 nucleotides are TGTGCCAGCAGCTCGGGACTTTTCTATGGCTACACCTTC.